Listed here are 14 T cell receptor beta chains from one sample, sequenced in a study of T-cell memory formation after mild COVID-19. TCRdb passed the 5' RACE reads through MiXCR, listing each CDR3 protein once. The table includes 140,000 or so distinct CDR3 sequences, more than 13% detected once. The sequenced material came from PBMCs or a T cell subset sorted from them (not recorded which). The source is an adult woman who had mild COVID-19 (a few samples of this study predate the infection). Cell type and time point are not known.

CDR3 residues: CATELYPLTEAFF. The DNA for the CDR3 is TGTGCCACCGAATTATACCCGCTCACTGAAGCTTTCTTT. The chain carries TRBV15 and TRBJ1-1; D ambiguous. CDR3 length equals 13 residues. Germline V gene lookup returns CDR1 LNHNV and CDR2 YYDKDF (reference sequence). V was clipped by 8 bases and J by 4 bases, with 14 bases between them.

The V and J genes are TRBV20-1 and TRBJ2-3; 9 bases match TRBD1. The V and J ends lost 3 bases and 2 bases, in that order; junction bases with no gene match: 12. CDR3 length equals 17 residues. Per germline, CDR1 DFQATT and CDR2 SNEGSKA (reference sequence). The CDR3 DNA is TGCAGTGCTAGGGGACAGGGTCCAGCGCAGTCCACAGATACGCAGTATTTT. This encodes CSARGQGPAQSTDTQYF.

This clonotype has a count of ten or more. The CDR3 DNA reads TGTGCCAGCAGTGAGGGGGACAAGAGTTACGAGCAGTACTTC. This gives the protein CASSEGDKSYEQYF. This chain joins TRBV6-1 and TRBJ2-7; maybe TRBD1 (6 bases). Trimming cost V 3 bases and J 4 bases, with 13 bases left between them. Germline values: CDR1 MNHNS, CDR2 SASEGT. This CDR3 is built from 14 residues.

This clonotype showed up just a few times. The chain joins TRBV7-2 to TRBJ2-7, with D possibly being TRBD2 (6 bases). This CDR3 contains 14 residues. Germline lookup yields CDR1 SGHTA and CDR2 FQGNSA. V gave up 5 bases and J gave up 1 base, with 12 bases separating them. CDR3 residues: CASSRSGPSYEQYF. CDR3 nucleotides: TGTGCCAGCAGCCGAAGCGGGCCTTCCTACGAGCAGTACTTC.

The chain recombines TRBV7-6 with TRBJ1-1, with unresolved D. The germline gives CDR1 SGHVS, CDR2 FNYEAQ. V dropped 1 base and J dropped 7 bases, with 10 bases sitting between them. The CDR3 length is 13 residues. CDR3 DNA sequence: TGTGCCAGCAGCTTAGGGGCCGGCATTGAAGCTTTCTTT. It specifies CASSLGAGIEAFF.

The table lists this clonotype with a few counts. The CDR3 bases are TGTGCCAGCAGGACCCTCGGCCTCGGACACACAGAGCAGTTCTTC. Translating it yields CASRTLGLGHTEQFF. The chain couples TRBV6-5 to TRBJ2-1; D might be TRBD1 (5 bases). The length of the CDR3 is 15 residues. The germline V gene encodes CDR1 MNHEY and CDR2 SVGAGI. V gave up 6 bases and J gave up 10 bases, with 22 bases separating them.

A few counts support this clonotype. The V call is TRBV15, the J call TRBJ1-4; 7 nucleotides agree with TRBD1. V lost 4 bases and J lost 6; bases outside the gene matches: 8. Germline V gene lookup returns CDR1 LNHNV and CDR2 YYDKDF (reference sequence). This CDR3 is built from 15 residues. The CDR3: CATSKTGLKDEKLFF. CDR3 DNA sequence: TGTGCCACCAGCAAGACAGGGTTGAAGGATGAAAAACTGTTTTTT.

This sequence joins TRBV19 and TRBJ2-7, with 9 bases matching TRBD1. The CDR3 is made up of 15 amino acids. Germline V gives CDR1 LNHDA, CDR2 SQIVND (reference sequence). The ends lost 5 bases at V and 2 bases at J; junction bases unmatched: 7. CDR3 sequence reads: CASSPRGQGPYEQYF. DNA for the CDR3: TGTGCCAGTAGTCCTCGGGGACAGGGCCCCTACGAGCAGTACTTC.

V usage is TRBV7-2 and J usage is TRBJ2-7; 7 positions match TRBD1. The trim removed 4 bases at V and 5 bases at J, leaving 5 bases unmatched. CDR1 SGHTA and CDR2 FQGNSA come from the germline V gene. This CDR3 region has 13 residues. CDR3 residues: CASSSTGVDEQYF. CDR3 DNA sequence: TGTGCCAGCAGCTCAACAGGGGTCGACGAGCAGTACTTC.

This clonotype was seen only a few times. The V and J genes are TRBV6-5 and TRBJ1-4; D is unclear. The ends were cut back, 2 bases at V and 5 bases at J, with 12 bases in the middle. The germline CDR1 and CDR2 sequences are MNHEY and SVGAGI. This CDR3 has 15 amino acids. The CDR3 region is CASSYGSGQNEKLFF. The CDR3 coding sequence is TGTGCCAGCAGTTACGGATCTGGGCAGAATGAAAAACTGTTTTTT.

This chain uses TRBV5-4 with TRBJ1-1, with unresolved D. V was cut by 0 bases and J by 0 bases, with 9 bases left in between. The CDR3 totals 15 residues. CDR1 is SGHNT, CDR2 YYREEE, per germline (reference sequence). The CDR3 bases are TGTGCCAGCAGCTTGGGCGACAACCTGAACACTGAAGCTTTCTTT. Translated, it gives CASSLGDNLNTEAFF.

The rearrangement joins TRBV9 to TRBJ2-7; 11 bases are a match to TRBD2. Losses at the gene ends were 3 bases for V and 1 base for J; bases not matched to a gene: 3. The CDR3 is 15 residues long. Germline lookup yields CDR1 SGDLS and CDR2 YYNGEE. CDR3 residues: CASSATSGASYEQYF. The CDR3 region has the DNA TGTGCCAGCAGCGCGACTAGCGGGGCGTCCTACGAGCAGTACTTC.

This clonotype was recorded many times. The CDR3 spells CSVEALTDTQYF. The DNA for the CDR3 is TGCAGCGTTGAGGCCCTCACAGATACGCAGTATTTT. The rearrangement joins TRBV29-1 to TRBJ2-3; the D is unclear. Trimming took 3 bases from V and 2 from J, leaving 6 bases between them. The CDR3 sequence is 12 residues long. Looked up from germline, CDR1 is SQVTM and CDR2 is ANQGSEA.

This clonotype appeared a few times. V gene TRBV7-8 combines with J gene TRBJ2-7, with no clear D. The length of the CDR3 is 15 residues. Trimming left V 4 bases short and J 2 bases short, with 15 bases between. Looked up from germline, CDR1 is SGHVS and CDR2 is FQNEAQ. CDR3 loop: CASSSTFLGAYEQYF. The CDR3 region has the DNA TGTGCCAGCAGCTCAACCTTCCTGGGCGCCTACGAGCAGTACTTC.